The clone carrying this T cell receptor beta chain occurred many times. This sample is drawn from a study of response to subunit inactivated influenza vaccine. CDR1 and CDR2 from the germline V gene are KGHDR and SFDVKD. V lost 8 bases and J lost 3, with 19 bases in between. The CDR3 totals 16 residues. Via MiXCR, TCRdb re-called the RT-PCR reads, giving one row per CDR3 protein. Among 500,000 or so distinct CDR3 sequences listed, approximately 11% were seen once. The chain links TRBV24-1 to TRBJ1-5; no clear D. The sample in question was PBMCs from blood, obtained 40 to 50 days after vaccination. The sequence was collected from a man between 50 and 59 years old who received an inactivated influenza vaccine. The CDR3 DNA is TGTGCCACCATCCAAGAAAGGGAAGGAGACAATCAGCCCCAGCATTTT. Residues: CATIQEREGDNQPQHF.